This TCR beta chain was documented in a study of blood T cells in healthy people across ages. PCR was performed a second time for about 7 to 12 cycles using a sample-barcoded 5' primer and a J-beta primer mix. Tags on each cDNA molecule came from a template-switch adaptor with 12 random nucleotides. From the 5' RACE reads, TCRdb called clonotypes with MiXCR, one entry per CDR3 protein. This table holds just under 900,000 distinct CDR3 sequences, 29% found once. The sample holds many counts of this clonotype. Its antigen is unidentified. Study conclusions and caveats: Greater diversity and more naive CD4+ cells were seen in long-lived donors than in aged donors. No conclusive comparison of naive versus antigen-experienced cells was possible with unsorted PBMCs.

Total RNA extraction produced at least 5.5 micrograms (per sample) for the study. The TCR was taken from a woman of 80 years or more in good health. Sequenced material: blood.

In DNA, the CDR3 is TGCAGTGCGGCCGGGACCGGGAACTATGGCTACACCTTC. It specifies CSAAGTGNYGYTF. V gene TRBV20-1 combines with J gene TRBJ1-2, with D possibly matching TRBD1 (5 bases). V was pared by 6 bases and J by 2 bases, with 13 bases between. CDR1 and CDR2 from the germline V gene are DFQATT and SNEGSKA (reference sequence). The CDR3 loop spans 13 amino acids.